The T cell receptor beta chain under discussion was sequenced for a study of T cells in Graves' hyperthyroidism and ophthalmopathy. TCR beta CDR3 region amplification was performed from RNA transcripts. HTBI primers were used for first-round RT-PCR of the TCR CDR3. TCRdb used MiXCR to reprocess the multiplex PCR reads, holding one entry per CDR3 protein. Of roughly 700,000 distinct CDR3 sequences detected, around a sixth appear once; the ten largest clones hold roughly a sixth. Concerning this clonotype itself: Its matching antigen is unknown.

It was considered stable Graves' hyperthyroidism when ophthalmopathy did not progress within 18 months. Any patient presenting with uncontrolled infection, other autoimmune disease, pregnancy or lactation was left out. Used for diagnoses were clinical symptoms, serum thyroxine and TRAb, thyroid ultrasound and orbital computed tomography. Germline V CDR1 and CDR2: LNHDA, SQIVND (reference sequence). Trimming left V 3 bases short and J 4 bases short, with 15 bases between. The CDR3 covers 16 residues. Study findings and constraints: Most expanded thyroid clonotypes above 0.001 recurred in blood.

V and J are TRBV19 and TRBJ2-2; a possible D gene is TRBD1 (6 bases). The sequencing input was blood. The sequence derives from a man aged 45-60 years with Graves' hyperthyroidism. CDR3 bases: TGTGCCAGTAGTATTTCAGGGGACGAAGGCACCGGGGAGCTGTTTTTT. This codes for CASSISGDEGTGELFF.